Listed below are T cell receptor beta chains from one sample, sequenced in a study of regulatory T cells in long-lasting Graves disease. TCRdb ran MiXCR on the multiplex PCR reads and lists one entry per CDR3 protein. Among under 500,000 distinct CDR3 sequences, around 20% were seen once, and the ten largest hold less than 25%. The sample was peripheral blood mononuclear cells (PBMCs), taken when the disease was refractory, from a patient treated with antithyroid drugs. The receptors here all came from a female donor with Graves disease. CDR3s include the opening cysteine and the closing phenylalanine or tryptophan. A D gene is named only where the DNA matches it firmly. Clone size is given for some rows only: seen once, a few or many times, or a class if the clone is expanded.

V: TRBV7-9
J: TRBJ1-5
size: .
D: .
length: 16
DNA: TGTGCCAGCAGCTTAGGGGCAACCCTAAGCAATCAGCCCCAGCATTTT
CDR3: CASSLGATLSNQPQHF

V: TRBV27
J: TRBJ2-7
size: .
D: .
length: 20
DNA: TGTGCCAGCAAACGGCAGGGGGCATGGTCGAGCGGGAGGAAGGAGGACGAGCAGTACTTC
CDR3: CASKRQGAWSSGRKEDEQYF

V: TRBV6-1
J: TRBJ2-5
size: .
D: TRBD1
length: 15
DNA: TGTGCCAGCAGATTGGGACAGCAGCTGGGAGAGACCCAGTACTTC
CDR3: CASRLGQQLGETQYF

V: TRBV29-1
J: TRBJ1-2
size: .
D: .
length: 15
DNA: TGCAGCGTTGAAGATCCCATAACAGGAAACTATGGCTACACCTTC
CDR3: CSVEDPITGNYGYTF

V: TRBV5-1
J: TRBJ2-7
size: few
D: TRBD2
length: 15
DNA: TGCGCCAGCAGCTCCGGACTAGATTCATCGTACGAGCAGTACTTC
CDR3: CASSSGLDSSYEQYF

V: TRBV27
J: TRBJ1-4
size: .
D: TRBD1
length: 14
DNA: TGTGCCAGCAGTTTACTCACAGGGGATGAAAAACTGTTTTTT
CDR3: CASSLLTGDEKLFF

V: TRBV18
J: TRBJ2-7
size: .
D: .
length: 14
DNA: TGTGCCAGCTCACCACCCGGGACGGAGTACGAGCAGTACTTC
CDR3: CASSPPGTEYEQYF

V: TRBV19
J: TRBJ1-5
size: .
D: .
length: 12
DNA: TGTGCCAGTAGTATTATAGGGGCAGCGTTACATTTT
CDR3: CASSIIGAALHF

V: TRBV29-1
J: TRBJ2-5
size: many
D: .
length: 16
DNA: TGCAGCGTTGAAAAGGGGGGGGGGATCGGCCAAGAGACCCAGTACTTC
CDR3: CSVEKGGGIGQETQYF

V: TRBV18
J: TRBJ2-3
size: few
D: .
length: 13
DNA: TGTGCCAGCTCACCATTGGGACTAGATACGCAGTATTTT
CDR3: CASSPLGLDTQYF

V: TRBV7-9
J: TRBJ1-2
size: .
D: TRBD1
length: 15
DNA: TGTGCCAGCAGCTCGGACAGGGTCTTTGCCTATGGCTACACCTTC
CDR3: CASSSDRVFAYGYTF

V: TRBV29-1
J: TRBJ2-7
size: .
D: .
length: 14
DNA: TGCAGCGTTGAAGATCGGAGTCTGTCCTACGAGCAGTACTTC
CDR3: CSVEDRSLSYEQYF

V: TRBV28
J: TRBJ2-7
size: many
D: .
length: 14
DNA: TGTGCCAGCAGCCCCCGGGACCGGACCTACGAGCAGTACTTC
CDR3: CASSPRDRTYEQYF

V: TRBV5-4
J: TRBJ1-1
size: .
D: .
length: 14
DNA: TGTGCCAGCAGCTGGGCCCAAACGGGGACTGAAGCTTTCTTT
CDR3: CASSWAQTGTEAFF

V: TRBV20-1
J: TRBJ2-7
size: .
D: .
length: 12
DNA: TGCAGTGCTAGTCTAGGGGGGAACGAGCAGTACTTC
CDR3: CSASLGGNEQYF

V: TRBV30
J: TRBJ2-5
size: few
D: .
length: 13
DNA: TGTGCCTGGAGTAGGACTACCCAAGAGACCCAGTACTTC
CDR3: CAWSRTTQETQYF

V: TRBV29-1
J: TRBJ1-1
size: .
D: .
length: 11
DNA: TGCAGCGTCGATTGGGGCACTGAAGCTTTCTTT
CDR3: CSVDWGTEAFF